The 18 T cell receptor beta chains given below trace back to one sample, sequenced in a study of T-cell memory formation after mild COVID-19. TCRdb analysed the 5' RACE reads with MiXCR anew, one entry per CDR3 protein. The sample includes just over 350,000 distinct CDR3 sequences, approximately 15% seen only once; the top ten take approximately 20%. Specimen: PBMCs or a T cell subset sorted from them (not recorded which). These receptors all come from a man younger than 35 who had mild COVID-19 (a few samples of this study predate the infection). Cell type and time point are not known.

CDR3 residues: CASSFGGPSGELFF. DNA for the CDR3: TGCGCCAGCAGCTTCGGGGGACCCTCCGGGGAGCTGTTTTTT. The chain uses TRBV5-1 and TRBJ2-2; TRBD2 is a possible D gene (6 bases). Germline CDR1 and CDR2: SGHRS and YFSETQ. This CDR3 is 14 amino acids long. The ends were cut back, 2 bases at V and 6 bases at J, with 11 bases in the middle.

This clonotype was observed at least ten times. CDR3 sequence: CASSLVPGGSYEQYV. The CDR3 DNA follows: TGCGCCAGCAGCTTGGTGCCCGGGGGCTCCTACGAGCAGTACGTC. This rearrangement joins TRBV5-1 to TRBJ2-7; tentatively, D is TRBD2 (6 bases). The length of the CDR3 is 15 residues. V was clipped by 0 bases and J by 0 bases, with 10 bases between them. Germline CDR1 and CDR2: SGHRS and YFSETQ.

The chain is built from TRBV3-1 and TRBJ2-3; 14 positions agree with TRBD2. CDR3 length equals 15 residues. V gave up 6 bases and J gave up 8 bases; unmatched junction bases: 7. Germline assignment: CDR1 LGHDT and CDR2 YNNKEL (reference sequence). The CDR3 DNA reads TGTGCCAGCAGTCAGGGGACTAGCGGGGGCCCTACGCAGTATTTT. Translating it yields CASSQGTSGGPTQYF.

In this sample, this clonotype turned up many times. J is TRBJ2-5 and V is TRBV29-1, with D perhaps matching TRBD2 (6 bases). Germline V lookup: CDR1 SQVTM, CDR2 ANQGSEA. The length of the CDR3 is 12 residues. V lost 1 base to trimming and J lost 5 bases, with 8 bases between them. CDR3 sequence (DNA): TGCAGCGTTGAAGGGGGGGTGGAGACCCAGTACTTC. Protein sequence: CSVEGGVETQYF.

This chain connects TRBV7-2 to TRBJ2-1, with D possibly matching TRBD2 (6 bases). This CDR3 contains 16 residues. The germline CDR1 and CDR2 sequences are SGHTA and FQGNSA. V was clipped by 3 bases and J by 6 bases, with 18 bases between them. CDR3: CASSFSPGLRTNEQFF. The CDR3 region has the DNA TGTGCCAGCAGCTTCAGTCCGGGACTCCGTACCAATGAGCAGTTCTTC.

This clonotype has ten or more counts. J is TRBJ2-5 and V is TRBV5-1; 8 nucleotides line up with TRBD2. CDR1 is SGHRS, CDR2 YFSETQ, per germline. The V segment lost 3 bases and the J segment 5 bases; nucleotides outside the gene matches: 9. The CDR3 contains 15 residues. This CDR3 is CASSSGTSGMETQYF. CDR3 nucleotide sequence: TGCGCCAGCAGCTCAGGGACTAGTGGTATGGAGACCCAGTACTTC.

The chain combines TRBV27 with TRBJ2-7; unclear D gene. CDR3 length equals 13 residues. Deletions cut 6 bases from V and 4 bases from J, with 13 bases between. Germline V CDR1 and CDR2: MNHEY, SMNVEV (reference sequence). The CDR3 sequence is CASSRRMGYEQYV. CDR3 sequence (DNA): TGTGCCAGCAGCCGCAGGATGGGGTACGAGCAGTACGTC.

The J gene is TRBJ2-7, the V gene TRBV23-1; D not resolved. TRBV23-1 belongs to the ORF category, with a function that is uncertain. V lost 3 bases to trimming and J lost 2 bases, with 14 bases between them. CDR3 size: 15 residues. In DNA, the CDR3 is TGCGCCAGCAGTCACCCGCGGCTCCAAGCCTACGAGCAGTACGTC. Translation: CASSHPRLQAYEQYV.

The gene calls are TRBV6-1 and TRBJ1-2; maybe TRBD1 (6 bases). There are 13 residues in the CDR3. Between the trimmed V and J ends, which lost 6 bases and 4 bases, there was a span of 12 bases. From germline, CDR1 is MNHNS and CDR2 SASEGT. The CDR3 nucleotides read TGTGCCAGCAGGAGGACAGAGATCTATGGCTACACCTTC. Amino acid sequence: CASRRTEIYGYTF.

This chain uses TRBV5-1 with TRBJ1-2, with D possibly being TRBD1 (5 bases). The CDR3 is 15 residues long. Trimming took 1 base from V and 9 from J, leaving 19 bases between them. Germline V CDR1 and CDR2: SGHRS, YFSETQ. In DNA, the CDR3 is TGCGCCAGCAGCTTGACGAACCGGGACCCAACGAGCTACACCTTC. This gives the protein CASSLTNRDPTSYTF.

This clonotype was seen at least ten times. The chain uses TRBV20-1 and TRBJ2-4; perhaps TRBD2 as D (6 bases). Germline V gives CDR1 DFQATT, CDR2 SNEGSKA (reference sequence). The V gene lost 7 bases and the J gene lost 3 bases, with 13 bases spanning the gap. The CDR3 is 13 amino acids. The CDR3 region has the DNA TGCAGTGGGGGGGTAGACAGCAAAAACATTCAGTACTTC. It codes for CSGGVDSKNIQYF.

The rearrangement uses TRBV5-1 and TRBJ1-1, with 9 bases matching TRBD1. The germline gives CDR1 SGHRS, CDR2 YFSETQ. The CDR3 is 14 amino acids. With V trimmed by 0 bases and J by 11 bases, 8 bases remained unmatched. In DNA form, the CDR3 reads TGCGCCAGCAGCTTGGCGGGACAGGGACTAGGTGCTTTCTTT. Encoded protein: CASSLAGQGLGAFF.

The table lists this clonotype with a few counts. The chain links TRBV7-3 to TRBJ2-1, with 7 bases aligning to TRBD2. The CDR3 runs 14 residues. Unmatched junction bases numbered 6, after V lost 0 bases and J lost 10 bases. Germline V gives CDR1 SGHTA, CDR2 FQGTGA. CDR3 sequence: CASSLTPTSSEQFF. In DNA, the CDR3 is TGTGCCAGCAGCTTAACCCCGACTAGCTCCGAGCAGTTCTTC.

This chain uses TRBV7-9 with TRBJ1-4; D is undetermined. The V gene's germline CDR1 is SEHNR and CDR2 FQNEAQ (reference sequence). The CDR3 extends over 13 amino acids. With 7 bases removed from V and 7 bases from J, the gap between germline ends came to 13 bases. The CDR3 region is CASTVDVGEKLFF. CDR3 DNA sequence: TGTGCCAGCACCGTGGACGTTGGTGAAAAACTGTTTTTT. Together with reference TRBV7-9 and TRBJ1-4, the CDR3 gives the full variable domain: DTGVSQNPRHKITKRGQNVTFRCDPISEHNRLYWYRQTLGQGPEFLTYFQNEAQLEKSRLLSDRFSAERPKGSFSTLEIQRTEQGDSAMYLCASTVDVGEKLFFGSGTQLSVL.

This clonotype has just a few counts. CDR3 amino acids: CASSLGDRAFYGYTF. Written as DNA, the CDR3 is TGTGCCAGCAGCTTGGGGGACAGAGCCTTTTATGGCTACACCTTC. This sequence joins TRBV5-6 and TRBJ1-2; 7 nucleotides align to TRBD1. The germline V gene has CDR1 SGHDT and CDR2 YYEEEE. The CDR3 has 15 residues. Germline trimming cut 0 bases from V and 5 bases from J; bases unmatched to any gene: 7.

The rearrangement links TRBV12-3 or TRBV12-4 to TRBJ2-7; no clear D. This CDR3 is 13 amino acids long. V lost 2 bases to trimming and J lost 2 bases, with 7 bases between them. CDR3 loop: CASSLSTPYEQYF. The CDR3 coding sequence is TGTGCCAGCAGTTTAAGTACGCCCTACGAGCAGTACTTC.

This clonotype was seen at least ten times. The chain has TRBV6-5 and TRBJ2-7; no firm D call. The V end lost 2 bases, the J end lost 6 bases, and 8 bases lay between the germline ends. Germline V gives CDR1 MNHEY, CDR2 SVGAGI. The length of the CDR3 is 12 residues. The CDR3 nucleotides read TGTGCCAGCAGTTACAGGGCTGGCGAGCAGTACTTC. Amino acid sequence: CASSYRAGEQYF.

The chain couples TRBV4-3 to TRBJ1-2; perhaps TRBD1 as D (6 bases). Germline V lookup: CDR1 LGHNA, CDR2 YSLEER. V lost 3 bases, J lost 4 bases, and 15 bases lay in between. The CDR3 consists of 15 residues. CDR3: CASSHLNRETYGYTF. The CDR3 DNA is TGCGCCAGCAGCCACCTGAACAGGGAGACCTATGGCTACACCTTC.